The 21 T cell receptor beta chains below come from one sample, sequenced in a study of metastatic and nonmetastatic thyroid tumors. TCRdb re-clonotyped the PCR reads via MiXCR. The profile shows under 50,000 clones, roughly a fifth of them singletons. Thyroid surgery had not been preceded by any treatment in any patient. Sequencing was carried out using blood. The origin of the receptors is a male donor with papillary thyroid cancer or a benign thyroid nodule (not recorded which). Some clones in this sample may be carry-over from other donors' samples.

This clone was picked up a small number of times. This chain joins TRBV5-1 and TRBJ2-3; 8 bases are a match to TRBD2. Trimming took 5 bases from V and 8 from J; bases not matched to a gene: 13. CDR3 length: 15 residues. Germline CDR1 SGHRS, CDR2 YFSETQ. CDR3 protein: CASSYPGGPTPTQYF. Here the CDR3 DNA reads TGCGCCAGCAGTTACCCGGGAGGGCCAACTCCTACGCAGTATTTT. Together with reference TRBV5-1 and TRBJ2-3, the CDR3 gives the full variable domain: KAGVTQTPRYLIKTRGQQVTLSCSPISGHRSVSWYQQTPGQGLQFLFEYFSETQRNKGNFPGRFSGRQFSNSRSEMNVSTLELGDSALYLCASSYPGGPTPTQYFGPGTRLTVL.

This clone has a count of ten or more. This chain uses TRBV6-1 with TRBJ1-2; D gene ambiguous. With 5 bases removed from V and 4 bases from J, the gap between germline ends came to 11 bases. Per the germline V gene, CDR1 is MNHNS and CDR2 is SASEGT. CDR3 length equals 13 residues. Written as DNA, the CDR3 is TGTGCCAGCAGTTGGACGGATGCCTATGGCTACACCTTC. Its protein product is CASSWTDAYGYTF.

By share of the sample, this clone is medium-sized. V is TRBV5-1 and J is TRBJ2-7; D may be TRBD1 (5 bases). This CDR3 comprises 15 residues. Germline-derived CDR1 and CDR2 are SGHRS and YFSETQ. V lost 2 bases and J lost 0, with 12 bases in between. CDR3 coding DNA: TGCGCCAGCAGCTTAGGGGCAGGCAGCTCCTACGAGCAGTACTTC. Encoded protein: CASSLGAGSSYEQYF.

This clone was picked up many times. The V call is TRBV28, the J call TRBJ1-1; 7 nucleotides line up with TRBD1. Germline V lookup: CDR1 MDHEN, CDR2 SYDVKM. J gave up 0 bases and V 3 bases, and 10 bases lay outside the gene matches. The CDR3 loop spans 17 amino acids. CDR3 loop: CASSFNRGSILNTEAFF. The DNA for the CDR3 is TGTGCCAGCAGTTTCAACAGGGGCTCGATACTGAACACTGAAGCTTTCTTT.

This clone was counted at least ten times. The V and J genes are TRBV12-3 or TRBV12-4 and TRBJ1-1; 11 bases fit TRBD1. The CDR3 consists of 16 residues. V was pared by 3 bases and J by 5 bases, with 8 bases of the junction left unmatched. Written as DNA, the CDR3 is TGTGCCAGCAGTTTTTGGGACAGGGGGGTTGATACTGAAGCTTTCTTT. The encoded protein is CASSFWDRGVDTEAFF.

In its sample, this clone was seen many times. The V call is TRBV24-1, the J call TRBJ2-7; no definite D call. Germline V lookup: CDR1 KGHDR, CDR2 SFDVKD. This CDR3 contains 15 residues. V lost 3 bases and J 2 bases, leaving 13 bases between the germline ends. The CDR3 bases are TGTGCCACCAGTGATCCGCGACGGGCCCCCTACGAGCAGTACTTC. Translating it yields CATSDPRRAPYEQYF.

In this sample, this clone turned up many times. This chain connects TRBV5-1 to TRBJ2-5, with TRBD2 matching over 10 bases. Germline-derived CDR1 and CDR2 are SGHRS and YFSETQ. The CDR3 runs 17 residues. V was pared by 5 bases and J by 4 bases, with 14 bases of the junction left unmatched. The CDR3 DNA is TGCGCCAGCAGATTTCGCCCGAGCGGGGGGGAGAGAGAGACCCAGTACTTC. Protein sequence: CASRFRPSGGERETQYF.

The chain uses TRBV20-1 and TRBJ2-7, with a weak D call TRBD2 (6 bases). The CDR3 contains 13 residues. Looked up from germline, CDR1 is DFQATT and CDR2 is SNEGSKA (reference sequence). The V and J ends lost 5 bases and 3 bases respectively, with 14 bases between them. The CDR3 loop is CSAFGGRDYEQYF. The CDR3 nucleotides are TGCAGTGCTTTCGGGGGACGAGACTACGAGCAGTACTTC.

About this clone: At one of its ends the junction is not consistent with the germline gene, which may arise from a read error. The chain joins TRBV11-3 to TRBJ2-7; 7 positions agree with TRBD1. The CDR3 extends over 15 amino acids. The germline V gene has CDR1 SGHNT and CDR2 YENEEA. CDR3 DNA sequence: TGTGCCAGCATCTTAGGGATAGGGGGCGATTACGAGCAGTACTTC. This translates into CASILGIGGDYEQYF.

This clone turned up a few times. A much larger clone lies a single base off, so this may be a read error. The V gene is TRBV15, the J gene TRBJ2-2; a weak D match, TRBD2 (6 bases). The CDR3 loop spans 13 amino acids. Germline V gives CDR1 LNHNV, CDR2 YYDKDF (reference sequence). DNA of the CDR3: TGTTCCACTAGGCGGGGATGGACCGGGGAGCTGTTTTTT. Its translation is CSTRRGWTGELFF. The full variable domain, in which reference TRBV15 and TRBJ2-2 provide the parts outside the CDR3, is DAMVIQNPRYQVTQFGKPVTLSCSQTLNHNVMYWYQQKSSQAPKLLFHYYDKDFNNEADTPDNFQSRRPNTSFCFLDIRSPGLGDTAMYLCSTRRGWTGELFFGEGSRLTVL.

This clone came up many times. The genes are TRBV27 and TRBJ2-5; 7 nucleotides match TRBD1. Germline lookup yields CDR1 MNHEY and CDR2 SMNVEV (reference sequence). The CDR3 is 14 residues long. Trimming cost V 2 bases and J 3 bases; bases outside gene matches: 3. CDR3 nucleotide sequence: TGTGCCAGCAGTTTAGGGACAGCCAAAGAGACCCAGTACTTC. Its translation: CASSLGTAKETQYF.

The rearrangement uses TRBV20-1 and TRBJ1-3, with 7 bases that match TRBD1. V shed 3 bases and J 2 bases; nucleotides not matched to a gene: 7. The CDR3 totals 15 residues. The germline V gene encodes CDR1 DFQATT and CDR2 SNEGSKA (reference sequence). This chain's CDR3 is CSASSRQGAGNTIYF. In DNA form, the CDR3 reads TGCAGTGCTAGCTCCCGACAGGGAGCTGGAAACACCATATATTTT.

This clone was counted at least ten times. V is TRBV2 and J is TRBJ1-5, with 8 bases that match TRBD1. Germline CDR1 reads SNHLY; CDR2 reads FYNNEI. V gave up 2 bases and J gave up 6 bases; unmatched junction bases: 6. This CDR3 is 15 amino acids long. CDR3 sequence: CASSELDRVGQPQHF. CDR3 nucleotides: TGTGCCAGCAGTGAACTGGACAGGGTCGGTCAGCCCCAGCATTTT.

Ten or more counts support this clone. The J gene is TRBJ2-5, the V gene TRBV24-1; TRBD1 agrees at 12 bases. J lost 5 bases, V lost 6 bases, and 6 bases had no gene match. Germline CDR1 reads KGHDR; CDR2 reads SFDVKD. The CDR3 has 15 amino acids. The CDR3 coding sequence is TGTGCCACCAGTCCTGGGACAGGGGGCGCCGAGACCCAGTACTTC. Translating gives CATSPGTGGAETQYF.

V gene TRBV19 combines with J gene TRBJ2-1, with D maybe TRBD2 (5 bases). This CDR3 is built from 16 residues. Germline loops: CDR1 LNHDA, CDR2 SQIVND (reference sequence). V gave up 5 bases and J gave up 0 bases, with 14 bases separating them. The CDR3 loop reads CASSFGFRGSYNEQFF. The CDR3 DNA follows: TGTGCCAGTAGTTTTGGGTTCCGGGGCTCCTACAATGAGCAGTTCTTC.

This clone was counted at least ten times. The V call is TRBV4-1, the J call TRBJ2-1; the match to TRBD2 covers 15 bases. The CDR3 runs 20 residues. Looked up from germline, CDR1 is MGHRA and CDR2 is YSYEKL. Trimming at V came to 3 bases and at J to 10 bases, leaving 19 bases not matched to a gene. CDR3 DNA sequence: TGCGCCAGCAGCCATTCTGGACTAGCGGGAGGGCCCCGGGCTTCGGGGGAGCAGTTCTTC. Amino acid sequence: CASSHSGLAGGPRASGEQFF.

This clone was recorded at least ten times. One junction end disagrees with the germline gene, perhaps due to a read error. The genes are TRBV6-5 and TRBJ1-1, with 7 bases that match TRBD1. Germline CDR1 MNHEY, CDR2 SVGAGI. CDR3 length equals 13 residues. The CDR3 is CASSYRQGRNAWF. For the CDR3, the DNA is TGTGCCAGCAGTTACCGACAGGGTCGAAACGCCTGGTTT.

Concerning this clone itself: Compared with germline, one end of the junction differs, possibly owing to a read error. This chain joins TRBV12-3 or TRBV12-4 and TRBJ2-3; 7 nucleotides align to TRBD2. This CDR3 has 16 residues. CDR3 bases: TGCGCCAGCAGTTTAGGGACTATCGGAGCCACAGATACGCAGTATTTT. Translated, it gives CASSLGTIGATDTQYF.

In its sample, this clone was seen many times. In nucleotides, the CDR3 is TGTGCCAGCAGATGGGCAGACAATTCACCCCTCCACTTT. It codes for CASRWADNSPLHF. This sequence joins TRBV3-1 and TRBJ1-6; the D is unclear. With 6 bases removed from V and 7 bases from J, the gap between germline ends came to 10 bases. The CDR3 is 13 amino acids. Germline V gene data show CDR1 as LGHDT and CDR2 as YNNKEL (reference sequence).

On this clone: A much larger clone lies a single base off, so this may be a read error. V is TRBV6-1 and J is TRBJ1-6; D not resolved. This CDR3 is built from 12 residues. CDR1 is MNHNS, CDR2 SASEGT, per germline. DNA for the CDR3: TGTGCCAGCAGACGGCCAAATTCACCCCCCCACTTT. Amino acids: CASRRPNSPPHF.

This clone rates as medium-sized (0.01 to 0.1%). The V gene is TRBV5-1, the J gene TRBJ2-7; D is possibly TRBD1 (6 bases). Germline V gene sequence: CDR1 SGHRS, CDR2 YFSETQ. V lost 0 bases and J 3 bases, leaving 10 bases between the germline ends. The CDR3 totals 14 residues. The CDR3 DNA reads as TGCGCCAGCAGCTTGGGCCCAGGGGACTACGAGCAGTACTTC. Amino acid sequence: CASSLGPGDYEQYF.